Below are 19 T cell receptor delta chains sequenced from a single sample in a study of γδ T cells in repeated Plasmodium falciparum infection. TCRdb called clones anew from the multiplex PCR reads with CATT. The sample carries around 82,000 delta-chain clones, around 1.4% recorded once. Gammadelta T cells were flow-sorted from PBMC into Vgamma9/Vdelta2+ and Vdelta2-negative populations for bulk analysis. The sample consisted of gamma-delta T cells from blood. These receptors were taken from a pool of human donors (malaria-infected and uninfected, not separated).

To note about this clone: This DNA's translation differs at residue 10 from TCRdb's protein, which comes from a much larger clone; a read error is likely, and the protein shown is translated from the DNA. The V and J genes are TRDV1 and TRDJ1, with 12 nucleotides matching TRDD3. TCRdb leaves out the J gene; it was filled in here by matching the DNA to germline. CDR3 length equals 22 residues. Germline lookup yields CDR1 TSWWSYY and CDR2 QGS. The V gene end was trimmed by 0 bases and the J gene end by 2 bases; junction bases not matched to a gene: 19. The CDR3, as DNA: TGTGCTCTTGGGGAACTTATAGCTCGAGTTCTAACTGGGGGATACCAAACCGATAAACTCATCTTT. Its translation is CALGELIARVLTGGYQTDKLIF.

This clone was found many times. This chain joins TRDV1 and TRDJ1, with 10 bases that match TRDD3. Germline CDR1 TSWWSYY, CDR2 QGS. The CDR3 covers 21 residues. The V and J ends lost 0 bases and 6 bases, in that order; junction bases with no gene match: 22. The CDR3 spells CALGELSGPFLTLGDEHKLIF. The CDR3 region has the DNA TGTGCTCTTGGGGAACTTAGCGGGCCTTTCCTGACACTGGGGGATGAACATAAACTCATCTTT.

This clone was seen a handful of times. This chain joins TRDV1 and TRDJ1; TRDD3 aligns across 13 bases. The J gene, absent from TCRdb, was called here by matching the DNA to germline. The CDR3 runs to 22 residues. Germline V CDR1 and CDR2: TSWWSYY, QGS. Germline trimming cut 5 bases from V and 7 bases from J; bases unmatched to any gene: 28. CDR3 DNA: TGTGCTCTTGGGTCCGGCCTTCCCCGGTTCCTACTGGGGGATACGCCTTCGGGTAAACTCATCTTT. Amino acid sequence: CALGSGLPRFLLGDTPSGKLIF.

This clone was observed a handful of times. The protein TCRdb gives is from a much larger clone and does not agree with this DNA's translation at residue 8, likely a read error; the protein shown here comes from the DNA. The chain uses TRDV1 and TRDJ1; tentatively, D is TRDD3 (6 bases). TCRdb is silent on the J gene; assignment here came from matching the DNA to germline. The ends were cut back, 2 bases at V and 4 bases at J, with 32 bases in the middle. The CDR3 spans 21 residues. CDR1 and CDR2 from the germline V gene are TSWWSYY and QGS. CDR3 amino acids: CALGESLAYMGARFLVDKLIF. The CDR3 bases are TGTGCTCTTGGGGAATCTTTGGCCTACATGGGGGCCCGTTTTCTAGTCGATAAACTCATCTTT.

In the case of this clone: The TCRdb protein, from a much larger clone, departs from this DNA's translation at residue 16, likely by read error; the protein shown derives from the DNA. The chain joins TRDV1 to TRDJ1; 10 bases fit TRDD3. The J gene, missing from TCRdb, was assigned here through DNA to germline matching. Germline V gene sequence: CDR1 TSWWSYY, CDR2 QGS. The CDR3 is 19 amino acids. The CDR3 DNA sequence: TGTGCTCTTGGACCAGAGGTACGGGGGATACGCACTAACACCGATGAACTCATCTTT. Translated: CALGPEVRGIRTNTDELIF.

Only a few counts were recorded for this clone. A read error is the likely source, as a far larger clone sits one nucleotide away. The sample holds other DNA sequences that translate to the same CDR3. J is TRDJ1 and V is TRDV2; 10 bases are shared with TRDD3. No J segment appears in TCRdb, so it was assigned here by matching the sequence to germline. Germline V CDR1 and CDR2: GEAIGNYY, EKD. The junction had 4 bases not matched to a gene; V was cut back by 4 bases and J by 3 bases. The CDR3 is made up of 14 amino acids. The DNA of the CDR3 is TGTGCCTGTGATCTACTGGGGGATCCCGATAAACTCATCTTT. This sequence encodes CACDLLGDPDKLIF.

Concerning this clone itself: The protein TCRdb lists belongs to a much larger clone and differs from this DNA's translation at residue 8, which points to a read error; the protein shown is made from the DNA. Here the CDR3 reads CALGELASFFTGGYGWDKLIF. The CDR3 coding sequence is TGTGCTCTTGGGGAACTAGCAAGCTTCTTCACTGGGGGATACGGCTGGGATAAACTCATCTTT. The chain recombines TRDV1 with TRDJ1; TRDD3 matches at 13 bases. This CDR3 contains 21 residues. With V trimmed by 0 bases and J by 5 bases, 18 bases remained unmatched. CDR1 is TSWWSYY and CDR2 is QGS in the germline V gene.

A remark on this clone: A far larger clone lies a single base away; this is likely a read error. The J gene has no call, while the V gene is TRDV1; TRDD3 was called by the table and not checked on the DNA. The CDR3 is 15 amino acids. Germline V gene data show CDR1 as TSWWSYY and CDR2 as QGS. The CDR3 loop is CALGPPPTGGPKLIF. In DNA, the CDR3 is TGTGCTCTTGGGCCACCCCCTACTGGGGGCCCCAAGCTCATCTTT.

Of note for this clone: A far more abundant clone sits one base away, making this likely a read error. At the DNA level, this CDR3 is encoded by other sequences in the same sample as well. The CDR3: CAPLPLLTGGLGTDKLIF. CDR3 nucleotides: TGTGCCCCACTTCCGCTACTTACTGGGGGATTAGGAACCGACAAACTCATCTTT. This rearrangement joins TRDV3 to TRDJ1; 10 bases agree with TRDD3. The J gene comes from matching the DNA to germline here; TCRdb lacks it. The germline CDR1 and CDR2 sequences are TVYSNPD and GDNSRS (reference sequence). The CDR3 loop spans 18 amino acids.

With regard to this clone: Translating this DNA gives a protein that differs at residue 14 from the TCRdb one, which belongs to a much larger clone; a read error is likely, and the protein shown is this translation. V usage is TRDV3 and J usage is TRDJ1; a possible D gene is TRDD2 (5 bases). Germline CDR1 reads TVYSNPD; CDR2 reads GDNSRS (reference sequence). The CDR3 has 16 amino acids. The CDR3 bases are TGTGCCTTTCTCCGAGGGGTTCCTCCTTACACCGATAAACCCATCTTT. Amino acid sequence: CAFLRGVPPYTDKPIF.

To note about this clone: TCRdb has a much larger clone's protein, which differs at residue 18 from the translation of this DNA, likely because of a read error; what is shown is the protein translated from the DNA. CDR3 in amino acids: CALGKGVLGDYSWDTRQLFF. CDR3 nucleotide sequence: TGTGCTCTTGGGAAGGGAGTACTGGGGGATTACTCCTGGGACACCCGACAGTTGTTTTTC. The V gene is TRDV1, but the J gene lacks a call; the table gives TRDD3 as D, unverified against the DNA. Germline CDR1 and CDR2: TSWWSYY and QGS. The CDR3 loop spans 20 amino acids.

This clone was found many times. The same CDR3 arises from other DNA sequences in this sample as well. V is TRDV1 and J is TRDJ1, with 10 bases matching TRDD3. The germline CDR1 and CDR2 sequences are TSWWSYY and QGS. This CDR3 contains 21 residues. V gave up 4 bases and J gave up 1 base; unmatched junction bases: 21. The CDR3 region is CALGALPGDTPLTDLTDKLIF. In DNA form, the CDR3 reads TGTGCTCTTGGGGCACTCCCGGGGGATACGCCGCTTACGGACCTCACCGATAAACTCATCTTT.

In this sample, this clone turned up a few times. Translating this DNA gives a protein that differs at residue 8 from the TCRdb one, which belongs to a much larger clone; a read error is likely, and the protein shown is this translation. The chain joins TRDV1 to TRDJ1; D is ambiguous. No J segment appears in TCRdb, so it was assigned here by matching the sequence to germline. Germline V gene sequence: CDR1 TSWWSYY, CDR2 QGS. The CDR3 totals 22 residues. V gave up 0 bases and J gave up 1 base, with 30 bases separating them. The CDR3 DNA reads TGTGCTCTTGGGGAACTATCCCTCCCCAAATCCCCGTCATGGACGAGCACCGATAAACTCATCTTT. Translating it yields CALGELSLPKSPSWTSTDKLIF.

This clone was picked up a small number of times. A far larger clone is only one base removed, so a read error is likely. The sample contains more than one DNA sequence encoding this CDR3. The V gene is TRDV1, the J gene TRDJ1, with 12 bases matching TRDD3. The J gene was not available in TCRdb and was assigned here by matching the DNA to germline segments. Unmatched junction bases numbered 27, after V lost 1 base and J lost 0 bases. Per the germline V gene, CDR1 is TSWWSYY and CDR2 is QGS. The CDR3 spans 25 residues. CDR3 sequence reads: CALGERHTRFRPFYWGIQYTDKLIF. CDR3 in DNA: TGTGCTCTTGGGGAACGTCACACCAGGTTTCGGCCATTTTACTGGGGGATACAGTACACCGATAAACTCATCTTT.

This clone was seen a few times. The TCRdb protein, from a much larger clone, departs from this DNA's translation at residue 5, likely by read error; the protein shown derives from the DNA. The V and J genes are TRDV1 and TRDJ1; 7 positions match TRDD3. TCRdb supplies no J gene; here it was assigned by aligning the nucleotide sequence to germline. CDR1 is TSWWSYY, CDR2 QGS, per germline. V trimming: 4 bases; J trimming: 0 bases; junction bases outside the gene matches: 14. The CDR3 sequence is 18 residues long. CDR3 amino acids: CALGGLPVGDDYTDKLIF. CDR3 in DNA: TGTGCTCTTGGGGGACTTCCGGTGGGGGACGACTACACCGATAAACTCATCTTT.

Notes on this clone: The protein held in TCRdb is that of a much larger clone and does not match this DNA's translation at residue 17, likely because of a read error; the protein shown is translated from the DNA. The V gene is listed as TRDV3; no J gene was called. This CDR3 is 18 amino acids long. Germline V gene sequence: CDR1 TVYSNPD, CDR2 GDNSRS (reference sequence). Here the CDR3 reads CAFYGPSRPSSYTDKLTF. The CDR3 DNA reads as TGTGCCTTTTACGGTCCCAGCCGTCCATCGTCGTACACCGATAAACTCACCTTT.

As to this clone: Given a far larger clone just one base away, this is likely a sequencing read error. Distinct nucleotide sequences in the sample also encode this CDR3. This chain connects TRDV3 to TRDJ1, with 10 bases that match TRDD3. CDR1 and CDR2 (germline): TVYSNPD, GDNSRS (reference sequence). The CDR3 consists of 18 residues. CDR3 loop: CAFCQGKWGILRGGKLIF. The CDR3 nucleotides read TGCGCCTTTTGTCAGGGCAAATGGGGGATACTACGCGGAGGTAAACTCATCTTT.

Note on this clone: Given a far larger clone just one base away, this is likely a sequencing read error. Other DNA sequences of this sample code for an identical CDR3. The V gene is TRDV3, the J gene TRDJ1; D possibly corresponds to TRDD3 (6 bases). No J gene is reported in TCRdb; it was inferred here by comparing the DNA with germline. This CDR3 comprises 21 residues. Germline loops: CDR1 TVYSNPD, CDR2 GDNSRS (reference sequence). The CDR3 loop reads CAFTPCGSSMGDTCYTDKLIF. CDR3 DNA: TGTGCTTTTACCCCTTGCGGATCGTCAATGGGCGATACGTGCTACACCGATAAACTCATCTTT.

About this clone itself: Translating this DNA gives a protein that differs at residue 16 from the TCRdb one, which belongs to a much larger clone; a read error is likely, and the protein shown is this translation. The chain joins TRDV1 to TRDJ1; possibly TRDD2 for D (6 bases). Since TCRdb gives no J gene, matching the DNA to germline was used here to assign it. V shed 0 bases and J shed 3 bases, with 35 bases lying between them. Per germline, CDR1 TSWWSYY and CDR2 QGS. The CDR3 extends over 23 amino acids. The CDR3 protein is CALGELVSYRPTTAYRVPDKLIF. CDR3 bases: TGTGCTCTTGGGGAACTAGTGTCCTACCGTCCTACGACGGCGTACCGGGTCCCCGATAAACTCATCTTT.